This T cell receptor beta chain derives from a study of cytomegalovirus exposure and HLA in healthy donors. Across the whole study: In an early release, HLA-typed donors contributed tens of millions of unique TCR sequences.

Primers for the PCR totalled 60 Vbeta and 13 Jbeta. Methods used by the authors: In a later analysis, some 80 million unique TCR beta chains included roughly 11 million shared by two or more donors. The repertoire was sequenced with immunoSEQ multiplex PCR; TCRdb's copy has only in-frame clones and lacks some. For V, J and clone size, that table is used; D and trimming come from the DNA. This table has 150,000 or so clones, around two thirds appearing once. Trimming took off 9 bases at V and 0 bases at J, with 27 bases between the two ends. The CDR3 length is 19 residues. Germline-derived CDR1 and CDR2 are SGHTA and FQGTGA. This clone was seen just once.

The sequence derives from a woman aged 18-35 years in good health and CMV-seronegative. The chain has TRBV7-3 and TRBJ1-3; D ambiguous. The sample taken for sequencing was PBMCs. As DNA, the CDR3 is TGTGCCAGAGCCGCGAAGGATATCGAGGGAGGGAACTCTGGAAACACCATATATTTT. This codes for CARAAKDIEGGNSGNTIYF.